The next 28 T cell receptor beta chains were all read from a single sample in a study of vaccination and CD4 T cells after COVID-19. Cultured CD4+ T cell DNA underwent sequencing with the Oncomine TCR Beta short-read assay. TCRdb re-analysed the PCR reads in MiXCR, keeping a single row per CDR3 protein. This table holds roughly 12,000 distinct CDR3 sequences, under 60% found once. The treatment here: roughly ten-day PBMC culture with coronavirus spike peptide pools or control peptides (ViraFEST assay). The antigens these receptors bind are not known. The sample consisted of CD4+ T cells from blood, cultured in vitro. The receptor set was obtained from a human donor who had recovered from COVID-19.

The rearrangement links TRBV30 to TRBJ1-5; 12 bases match TRBD1. Germline V lookup: CDR1 GTSNPN, CDR2 SVGIG (reference sequence). The ends lost 2 bases at V and 6 bases at J; junction bases unmatched: 11. This CDR3 is built from 17 residues. The CDR3 region has the DNA TGTGCCTGGAGTCCCGGGACAGGGGGCCGGGATCCTCAGCCCCAGCATTTT. It encodes CAWSPGTGGRDPQPQHF.

This chain connects TRBV5-4 to TRBJ2-3; perhaps TRBD1 as D (6 bases). The ends were cut back, 2 bases at V and 6 bases at J, with 10 bases in the middle. The CDR3 has 13 amino acids. CDR1 is SGHNT and CDR2 is YYREEE in the germline V gene (reference sequence). CDR3 in amino acids: CASSFSQGDTQYF. The DNA of the CDR3 is TGTGCCAGCAGCTTTAGTCAGGGGGATACGCAGTATTTT.

The chain carries TRBV5-8 and TRBJ2-2, with 7 bases fitting TRBD1. Germline values: CDR1 SGHTS, CDR2 YDEGEE. This CDR3 has 13 amino acids. V lost 1 base, J lost 6 bases, and 0 bases stayed unmatched. The CDR3 loop is CASSLQGAGELFF. CDR3 in DNA: TGTGCCAGCAGCTTGCAGGGGGCCGGGGAGCTGTTTTTT. The entire variable domain, with the rest obtained from reference TRBV5-8 and TRBJ2-2, is as follows: EAGVTQSPTHLIKTRGQQATLRCSPISGHTSVYWYQQALGLGLQFLLWYDEGEERNRGNFPPRFSGRQFPNYSSELNVNALELEDSALYLCASSLQGAGELFFGEGSRLTVL.

On this clonotype: An end of the junction differs from the germline gene, which may be a read error. The chain combines TRBV7-8 with TRBJ2-2, with 8 bases lining up with TRBD2. The CDR3 is 17 residues long. Germline CDR1 SGHVS, CDR2 FQNEAQ. The CDR3 coding sequence is TGTGTCAGCAGCCCCCGGGCCACCCTCCGGGGGGGCGGGGAGCTGTTTTTT. Protein: CVSSPRATLRGGGELFF.

V gene TRBV2 combines with J gene TRBJ2-1; D is perhaps TRBD1 or TRBD2 (6 bases each). V lost 4 bases and J 2 bases, leaving 18 bases between the germline ends. This CDR3 spans 17 amino acids. CDR1 and CDR2 from the germline V gene are SNHLY and FYNNEI. Here the CDR3 DNA reads TGTGCCAGCAGTGTGGAGGGACAACGGGCCGCCTACAATGAGCAGTTCTTC. It translates to CASSVEGQRAAYNEQFF.

The chain uses TRBV15 and TRBJ2-7; D perhaps matches TRBD2 (6 bases). V lost 1 base and J 2 bases, leaving 15 bases between the germline ends. This CDR3 spans 16 amino acids. CDR1 and CDR2 (germline): LNHNV, YYDKDF (reference sequence). The CDR3 coding sequence is TGTGCCACCAGCAGAGCCCCCGGGACTTTAGCCTACGAGCAGTACTTC. Encoded protein: CATSRAPGTLAYEQYF.

The J gene is TRBJ2-1, the V gene TRBV2, with 11 bases identical to TRBD2. There are 15 residues in the CDR3. Germline lookup yields CDR1 SNHLY and CDR2 FYNNEI. With 5 bases clipped from V and 8 bases from J, the junction kept 8 bases outside the gene matches. This chain's CDR3 is CASSPLAGGPYEQFF. CDR3 DNA sequence: TGTGCCAGCAGTCCCCTAGCGGGAGGTCCGTATGAGCAGTTCTTC.

The genes are TRBV20-1 and TRBJ1-2, with TRBD1 as a possible D gene (5 bases). The CDR3 covers 12 residues. Germline V gene data show CDR1 as DFQATT and CDR2 as SNEGSKA (reference sequence). This CDR3 is CRVPSGGYGYTF. CDR3 DNA sequence: TGCAGGGTCCCATCGGGGGGCTATGGCTACACCTTC.

The chain is built from TRBV7-9 and TRBJ2-5, with 9 bases identical to TRBD1. Germline V gene data show CDR1 as SEHNR and CDR2 as FQNEAQ (reference sequence). This CDR3 is built from 14 residues. V trimming: 3 bases; J trimming: 2 bases; junction bases outside the gene matches: 1. CDR3: CASSFGTGQETQYF. CDR3 in DNA: TGTGCCAGCAGCTTTGGGACAGGGCAAGAGACCCAGTACTTC.

V and J are TRBV30 and TRBJ2-2; D unresolved. V was cut by 1 base and J by 4 bases, with 16 bases left in between. The germline V gene encodes CDR1 GTSNPN and CDR2 SVGIG (reference sequence). CDR3 length: 16 amino acids. The CDR3 loop reads CAWSDLLSLVTGELFF. The CDR3 bases are TGTGCCTGGAGTGACCTCCTGAGCCTAGTCACCGGGGAGCTGTTTTTT.

The chain employs TRBV5-4 and TRBJ2-5; D is undetermined. This CDR3 is 16 amino acids long. CDR1 is SGHNT, CDR2 YYREEE, per germline (reference sequence). V lost 4 bases and J 2 bases, leaving 18 bases between the germline ends. Written as DNA, the CDR3 is TGTGCCAGCAGCCCGCCGGGTCGGGCGGAACAAGAGACCCAGTACTTC. Its translation: CASSPPGRAEQETQYF.

This chain uses TRBV11-1 with TRBJ2-2, with 7 bases that match TRBD1. CDR3 length equals 15 residues. J lost 1 base, V lost 6 bases, and 5 bases had no gene match. CDR1 is SGHAT and CDR2 is FQDESV in the germline V gene (reference sequence). This CDR3 reads CASRGGRQNTGELFF. DNA of the CDR3: TGTGCCAGCAGAGGGGGCAGGCAGAACACCGGGGAGCTGTTTTTT.

The V and J genes are TRBV12-3 or TRBV12-4 and TRBJ2-3; tentatively, D is TRBD2 (6 bases). V was cut by 2 bases and J by 3 bases, with 18 bases left in between. The CDR3 spans 17 residues. The CDR3 loop reads CASSLSPGVRTTDTQYF. CDR3 nucleotide sequence: TGTGCCAGCAGTTTATCTCCGGGAGTTCGGACAACAGATACGCAGTATTTT.

V gene TRBV20-1 combines with J gene TRBJ2-7; 10 nucleotides align to TRBD1. CDR3 length equals 15 residues. Germline CDR1 and CDR2: DFQATT and SNEGSKA (reference sequence). With 5 bases clipped from V and 2 bases from J, the junction kept 9 bases outside the gene matches. CDR3 DNA sequence: TGCAGTGCTCCTGCAACGGGACAGGGGACCTACGAGCAGTACTTC. This translates into CSAPATGQGTYEQYF.

This chain uses TRBV19 with TRBJ2-1; D gene unclear. CDR3 length equals 12 residues. V was pared by 3 bases and J by 12 bases, with 12 bases between. Germline V gene data show CDR1 as LNHDA and CDR2 as SQIVND (reference sequence). In DNA, the CDR3 is TGTGCCAGTAGTATCAGCCTTCAATCGCAGTTCTTC. Encoded protein: CASSISLQSQFF.

The chain links TRBV11-2 to TRBJ2-2; D is unclear. With 1 base removed from V and 8 bases from J, the gap between germline ends came to 5 bases. The CDR3 spans 12 residues. Germline lookup yields CDR1 SGHAT and CDR2 FQNNGV. This CDR3 is CASSLAAGELFF. CDR3 DNA: TGTGCCAGCAGCTTAGCAGCGGGGGAGCTGTTTTTT.

This clonotype was picked up a small number of times. The chain carries TRBV28 and TRBJ1-6; D is unclear. The V end lost 3 bases, the J end lost 4 bases, and 7 bases lay between the germline ends. Germline V CDR1 and CDR2: MDHEN, SYDVKM. There are 14 residues in the CDR3. CDR3 protein: CASSLNPYNSPLHF. The CDR3 coding sequence is TGTGCCAGCAGTTTGAACCCTTATAATTCACCCCTCCACTTT.

The rearrangement joins TRBV2 to TRBJ2-2; 14 positions match TRBD2. The V segment lost 8 bases and the J segment 7 bases; nucleotides outside the gene matches: 3. In germline, CDR1 is SNHLY, CDR2 FYNNEI. This CDR3 region has 14 residues. The CDR3 bases are TGTGCCAGCGGGACTAGCGGGAGAATCGGGGAGCTGTTTTTT. It yields the protein CASGTSGRIGELFF. Supplemented by reference TRBV2 and TRBJ2-2, the full variable domain reads EPEVTQTPSHQVTQMGQEVILRCVPISNHLYFYWYRQILGQKVEFLVSFYNNEISEKSEIFDDQFSVERPDGSNFTLKIRSTKLEDSAMYFCASGTSGRIGELFFGEGSRLTVL.

The chain is built from TRBV20-1 and TRBJ2-2, with 12 positions matching TRBD2. V shed 0 bases and J 3 bases; nucleotides not matched to a gene: 2. This CDR3 spans 16 amino acids. Germline CDR1 is DFQATT and CDR2 is SNEGSKA (reference sequence). The CDR3 DNA follows: TGCAGTGCTAGAGACGGACTAGCGGGATACACCGGGGAGCTGTTTTTT. Translated: CSARDGLAGYTGELFF.

The chain joins TRBV7-8 to TRBJ2-5; D may be TRBD1 (8 bases). This CDR3 is built from 14 residues. The germline gives CDR1 SGHVS, CDR2 FQNEAQ. Trimming took 5 bases from V and 5 from J, leaving 15 bases between them. The CDR3 here is CASSTGQGGETQYF. CDR3 DNA: TGTGCCAGCAGCACCGGACAGGGAGGGGAGACCCAGTACTTC.

The chain couples TRBV7-8 to TRBJ2-3; D possibly corresponds to TRBD2 (6 bases). Trimming left V 2 bases short and J 4 bases short, with 13 bases between. Germline V gene sequence: CDR1 SGHVS, CDR2 FQNEAQ. CDR3 length: 15 residues. This CDR3 reads CASSLYGGQADTQYF. CDR3 DNA sequence: TGTGCCAGCAGCTTATATGGAGGGCAGGCAGATACGCAGTATTTT.

The chain has TRBV6-2 or TRBV6-3 and TRBJ2-7, with 7 bases aligning to TRBD1. CDR1 is MNHEY, CDR2 SVGEGT, per germline. V shed 10 bases and J 3 bases; nucleotides not matched to a gene: 12. This CDR3 region has 14 residues. CDR3 region: CATTVDRTGYEQYF. For the CDR3, the DNA is TGTGCCACCACGGTGGACAGGACTGGCTACGAGCAGTACTTC.

The CDR3 is CASSTGTGYHSNQPQHF. Written as DNA, the CDR3 is TGTGCCAGTAGTACAGGGACCGGGTACCACAGCAATCAGCCCCAGCATTTT. V is TRBV19 and J is TRBJ1-5; the D gene is possibly TRBD1 (5 bases). Germline lookup yields CDR1 LNHDA and CDR2 SQIVND (reference sequence). V shed 4 bases and J shed 1 base, with 17 bases lying between them. This CDR3 has 17 residues.

The J gene is TRBJ1-5, the V gene TRBV20-1; D might be TRBD1 (5 bases). The germline V and J ends were trimmed by 6 bases and 1 base, with 16 bases remaining between them. There are 15 residues in the CDR3. CDR1 is DFQATT and CDR2 is SNEGSKA in the germline V gene (reference sequence). In nucleotides, the CDR3 is TGCAGTGCGAAAGCCCAGGGTGGCAGCAATCAGCCCCAGCATTTT. As protein: CSAKAQGGSNQPQHF.

This clonotype has just a few counts. The chain carries TRBV28 and TRBJ2-5, with TRBD2 identical over 10 bases. V lost 7 bases and J lost 5; bases outside the gene matches: 10. Germline lookup yields CDR1 MDHEN and CDR2 SYDVKM. The CDR3 is 15 amino acids. Here the CDR3 reads CASTLAGDRQETQYF. The CDR3 DNA reads as TGTGCCAGCACCCTAGCGGGAGATAGGCAGGAGACCCAGTACTTC.

The chain carries TRBV20-1 and TRBJ1-1; D uncertain. The CDR3 runs 13 residues. V was trimmed by 4 bases and J by 0 bases, leaving 9 bases between them. Germline V gives CDR1 DFQATT, CDR2 SNEGSKA (reference sequence). CDR3 region: CSANRRMNTEAFF. DNA of the CDR3: TGCAGTGCTAATCGAAGGATGAACACTGAAGCTTTCTTT.

The CDR3 protein is CASRLYQGNYGYTF. The CDR3, as DNA: TGTGCCAGCAGGCTATACCAGGGGAACTATGGCTACACCTTC. This chain connects TRBV28 to TRBJ1-2; TRBD1 is a possible D gene (6 bases). V shed 6 bases and J shed 2 bases, with 13 bases lying between them. The CDR3 contains 14 residues. CDR1 and CDR2 from the germline V gene are MDHEN and SYDVKM.

The chain employs TRBV7-3 and TRBJ2-5; 7 bases are a match to TRBD2. The CDR3 runs 15 residues. After removal of 3 bases from V and 5 bases from J, the junction contained 9 bases not matched to a gene. Germline CDR1 is SGHTA and CDR2 is FQGTGA. CDR3 nucleotides: TGTGCCAGCAGCTTGACCGGACTAGAATCGGAGACCCAGTACTTC. It codes for CASSLTGLESETQYF.